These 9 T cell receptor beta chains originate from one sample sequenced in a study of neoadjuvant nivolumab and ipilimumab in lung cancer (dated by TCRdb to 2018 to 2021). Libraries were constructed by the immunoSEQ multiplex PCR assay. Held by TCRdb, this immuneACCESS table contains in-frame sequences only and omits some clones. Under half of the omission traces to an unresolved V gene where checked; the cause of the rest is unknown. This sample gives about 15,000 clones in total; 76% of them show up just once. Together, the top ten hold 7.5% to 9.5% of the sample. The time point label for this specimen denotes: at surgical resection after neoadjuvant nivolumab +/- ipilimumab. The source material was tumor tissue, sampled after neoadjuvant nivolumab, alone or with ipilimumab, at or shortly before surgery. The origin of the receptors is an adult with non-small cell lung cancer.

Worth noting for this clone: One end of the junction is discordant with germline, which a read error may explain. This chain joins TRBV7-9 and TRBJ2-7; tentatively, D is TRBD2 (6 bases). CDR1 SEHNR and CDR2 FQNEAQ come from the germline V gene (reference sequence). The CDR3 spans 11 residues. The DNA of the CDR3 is TGTGCCAGCAGCTTAGGCGGGACTTCCCACTTC. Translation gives CASSLGGTSHF.

This CDR3 reads CAWSSTGGPTDTQYF. The CDR3 nucleotides read TGTGCCTGGAGTTCGACAGGGGGTCCCACAGATACGCAGTATTTT. This chain links TRBV30 with TRBJ2-3, with 9 bases matching TRBD1. The germline CDR1 and CDR2 sequences are GTSNPN and SVGIG (reference sequence). The CDR3 sequence is 15 residues long. Trimming removed 2 bases from V and 2 bases from J; junction bases left unmatched: 5.

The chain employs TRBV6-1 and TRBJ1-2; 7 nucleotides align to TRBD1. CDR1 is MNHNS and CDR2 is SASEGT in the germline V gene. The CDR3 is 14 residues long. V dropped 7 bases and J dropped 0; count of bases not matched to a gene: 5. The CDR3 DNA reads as TGTGCCAGCACCCTGGGGACAGCTAACTATGGCTACACCTTC. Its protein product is CASTLGTANYGYTF.

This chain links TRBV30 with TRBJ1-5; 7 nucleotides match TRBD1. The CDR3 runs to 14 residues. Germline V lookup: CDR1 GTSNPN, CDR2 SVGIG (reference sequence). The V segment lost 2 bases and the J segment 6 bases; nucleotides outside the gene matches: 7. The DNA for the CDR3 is TGTGCCTGGAGTCGGACAGGTTCGTCTCAGCCCCAGCATTTT. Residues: CAWSRTGSSQPQHF.

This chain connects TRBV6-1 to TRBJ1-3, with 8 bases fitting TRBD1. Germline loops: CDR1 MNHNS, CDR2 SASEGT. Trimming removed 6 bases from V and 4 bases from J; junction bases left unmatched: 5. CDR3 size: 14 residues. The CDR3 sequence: CASSPGQEGNTIYF. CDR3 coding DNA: TGTGCCAGCAGCCCGGGACAGGAAGGAAACACCATATATTTT.

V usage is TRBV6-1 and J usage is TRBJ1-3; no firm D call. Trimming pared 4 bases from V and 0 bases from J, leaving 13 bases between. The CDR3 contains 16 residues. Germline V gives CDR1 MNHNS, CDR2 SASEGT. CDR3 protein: CASSVNIDASGNTIYF. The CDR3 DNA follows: TGTGCCAGCAGTGTTAACATTGACGCCTCTGGAAACACCATATATTTT.

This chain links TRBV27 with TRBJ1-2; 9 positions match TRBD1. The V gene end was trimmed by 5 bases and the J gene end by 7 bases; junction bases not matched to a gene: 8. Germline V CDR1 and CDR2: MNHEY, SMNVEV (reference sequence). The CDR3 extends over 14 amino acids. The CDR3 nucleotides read TGTGCCAGCAGTCCTCACCGGGACAGGGTTGGCTACACCTTC. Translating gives CASSPHRDRVGYTF.

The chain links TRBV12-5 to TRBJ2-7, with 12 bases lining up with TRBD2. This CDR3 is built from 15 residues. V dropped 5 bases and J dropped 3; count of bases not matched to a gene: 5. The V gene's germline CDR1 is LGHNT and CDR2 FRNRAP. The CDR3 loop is CASGLGLAGLYEQYF. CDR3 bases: TGTGCTAGTGGTCTCGGACTAGCGGGGCTCTACGAGCAGTACTTC.

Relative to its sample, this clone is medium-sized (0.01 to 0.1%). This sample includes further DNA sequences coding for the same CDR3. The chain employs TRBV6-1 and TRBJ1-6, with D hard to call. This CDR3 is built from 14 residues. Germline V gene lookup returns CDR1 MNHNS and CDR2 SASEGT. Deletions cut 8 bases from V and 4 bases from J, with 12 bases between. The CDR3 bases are TGTGCCAGCTCGGCCGGGCCATATAATTCACCCCTCCACTTT. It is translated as CASSAGPYNSPLHF.